Listed here are 27 T cell receptor beta chains from one sample, sequenced in a study of CD8 T cells in Susac syndrome. 0.5 to 1 ug RNA was reverse transcribed with random hexamers. TCRdb passed the immunoSEQ multiplex PCR reads through MiXCR, listing each CDR3 protein once. The table has a few hundred thousand distinct CDR3 sequences, about 94% seen once. Sequenced: CD4+ T cells from PBMCs. The receptors were gathered from a human donor with Susac syndrome.

This clonotype was picked up one time. The chain recombines TRBV19 with TRBJ1-2; the match to TRBD1 covers 7 bases. The CDR3 runs 15 residues. V was clipped by 7 bases and J by 8 bases; unmatched bases: 16. Per germline, CDR1 LNHDA and CDR2 SQIVND (reference sequence). The chain's CDR3 is CASTPSHRQGQGYTF. As DNA, the CDR3 is TGTGCCAGTACCCCGTCACACCGACAGGGACAGGGCTACACCTTC.

This chain uses TRBV20-1 with TRBJ2-1; possible D gene TRBD2, 6 bases. Germline assignment: CDR1 DFQATT and CDR2 SNEGSKA (reference sequence). The CDR3 consists of 14 residues. V gave up 3 bases and J gave up 0 bases, with 9 bases separating them. The CDR3 DNA reads as TGCAGTGCTAGTCCCGGGGGCTCCTACAATGAGCAGTTCTTC. This translates into CSASPGGSYNEQFF.

This chain links TRBV30 with TRBJ1-2; possibly TRBD1 for D (6 bases). Trimming left V 7 bases short and J 7 bases short, with 19 bases between. CDR1 and CDR2 (germline): GTSNPN, SVGIG (reference sequence). This CDR3 is 13 amino acids long. The CDR3 region is CASNTGYQAGYTF. CDR3 coding DNA: TGTGCCTCTAATACAGGGTACCAGGCTGGCTACACCTTC.

V and J are TRBV20-1 and TRBJ2-7; TRBD2 aligns across 10 bases. The V and J ends lost 4 bases and 3 bases, in that order; junction bases with no gene match: 9. Germline-derived CDR1 and CDR2 are DFQATT and SNEGSKA (reference sequence). The CDR3 extends over 15 amino acids. CDR3 loop: CSANLLSGGNYEQYF. DNA for the CDR3: TGCAGTGCTAACCTCCTTAGCGGGGGGAACTACGAGCAGTACTTC.

V and J are TRBV9 and TRBJ1-2; D perhaps matches TRBD1 (5 bases). CDR1 and CDR2 from the germline V gene are SGDLS and YYNGEE. The CDR3 covers 16 residues. With 0 bases removed from V and 4 bases from J, the gap between germline ends came to 16 bases. Here the CDR3 DNA reads TGTGCCAGCAGCGTAGAACCCCGGGACCGCGCCTATGGCTACACCTTC. It encodes CASSVEPRDRAYGYTF.

The chain joins TRBV3-1 to TRBJ1-5; weak D call: TRBD1 (5 bases). Trimming cost V 3 bases and J 6 bases, with 12 bases left between them. The CDR3 is made up of 14 amino acids. The germline V gene encodes CDR1 LGHDT and CDR2 YNNKEL (reference sequence). As DNA, the CDR3 is TGTGCCAGCAGCCATAGCGGGGACGGTCAGCCCCAGCATTTT. Translation: CASSHSGDGQPQHF.

The V and J genes are TRBV20-1 and TRBJ1-1; 8 nucleotides line up with TRBD1. J gave up 11 bases and V 3 bases, and 11 bases lay outside the gene matches. The CDR3 covers 13 residues. The germline CDR1 and CDR2 sequences are DFQATT and SNEGSKA (reference sequence). The chain's CDR3 is CSARGVGRGHAFF. The CDR3 nucleotides are TGCAGTGCTAGGGGTGTGGGCAGGGGGCACGCTTTCTTT.

This chain uses TRBV30 with TRBJ2-7; TRBD2 aligns across 7 bases. V trimming: 4 bases; J trimming: 2 bases; junction bases outside the gene matches: 5. Germline CDR1 reads GTSNPN; CDR2 reads SVGIG (reference sequence). The CDR3 runs to 13 residues. CDR3 amino acids: CAWTQGRAYEQYF. CDR3 in DNA: TGTGCCTGGACCCAAGGGAGGGCCTACGAGCAGTACTTC.

V is TRBV20-1 and J is TRBJ2-1; TRBD2 matches at 9 bases. Losses at the gene ends were 4 bases for V and 5 bases for J; bases not matched to a gene: 6. This CDR3 spans 14 amino acids. Germline CDR1 and CDR2: DFQATT and SNEGSKA (reference sequence). The CDR3 nucleotides read TGCAGTGCTACCCCTAGCGGGGTCGACAATGAGCAGTTCTTC. Amino acid sequence: CSATPSGVDNEQFF.

The chain carries TRBV20-1 and TRBJ2-7, with a tentative D call TRBD1 (6 bases). V was shortened by 6 bases and J by 3 bases, with 15 bases between the two germline ends. The CDR3 length is 13 residues. Germline values: CDR1 DFQATT, CDR2 SNEGSKA (reference sequence). In nucleotides, the CDR3 is TGCAGTGCGAACTCAGGACAGCTCTACGAGCAGTACTTC. Amino acid sequence: CSANSGQLYEQYF.

The J gene is TRBJ1-2, the V gene TRBV14; no definite D call. CDR3 length: 16 residues. Trimming cost V 0 bases and J 4 bases, with 15 bases left between them. Germline V gives CDR1 SGHDN, CDR2 FVKESK. In DNA form, the CDR3 reads TGTGCCAGCAGCCAAGATCTAGTCTTGGGCCCCTATGGCTACACCTTC. Translated, it gives CASSQDLVLGPYGYTF.

This clonotype appeared a single time. V is TRBV29-1 and J is TRBJ1-1; TRBD1 matches at 8 bases. Unmatched junction bases numbered 4, after V lost 6 bases and J lost 1 base. CDR1 is SQVTM, CDR2 ANQGSEA, per germline. The length of the CDR3 is 13 residues. DNA of the CDR3: TGCAGCGTGGCGGACAGGGCGAACACTGAAGCTTTCTTT. It encodes CSVADRANTEAFF.

Regarding this clonotype: A junction boundary mismatches the germline segment, possibly from a read error. The chain couples TRBV20-1 to TRBJ2-5, with D unclear. Germline V gives CDR1 DFQATT, CDR2 SNEGSKA (reference sequence). This CDR3 is 12 amino acids long. This chain's CDR3 is CSARGEGAGTDF. CDR3 bases: TGCAGTGCTAGAGGGGAAGGAGCAGGTACCGACTTC.

CDR3 residues: CSGWGNTEAFF. The CDR3 DNA follows: TGCAGCGGGTGGGGGAACACTGAAGCTTTCTTT. V usage is TRBV29-1 and J usage is TRBJ1-1; D ambiguous. The length of the CDR3 is 11 residues. Looked up from germline, CDR1 is SQVTM and CDR2 is ANQGSEA. V dropped 7 bases and J dropped 1 base, with 7 bases sitting between them.

The chain joins TRBV20-1 to TRBJ1-2; a possible D gene is TRBD1 (6 bases). CDR3 length: 14 residues. The V end was cut by 3 bases, the J end by 13 bases, with 24 bases between. CDR1 and CDR2 from the germline V gene are DFQATT and SNEGSKA (reference sequence). CDR3 in DNA: TGCAGTGCTAGGGCTTCGGGGGGGGCGTTTGTAACCACCTTC. Protein product: CSARASGGAFVTTF.

The chain combines TRBV3-1 with TRBJ1-1; perhaps TRBD1 as D (5 bases). CDR1 is LGHDT, CDR2 YNNKEL, per germline (reference sequence). The CDR3 contains 14 residues. Trimming stripped 3 bases from V and 0 bases from J, with 8 bases between. CDR3 bases: TGTGCCAGCAGCCAGGGACGGGTGAACACTGAAGCTTTCTTT. This codes for CASSQGRVNTEAFF.

The chain recombines TRBV12-3 or TRBV12-4 with TRBJ1-2; 7 nucleotides agree with TRBD1. The CDR3 contains 13 residues. V gave up 7 bases and J gave up 6 bases; unmatched junction bases: 8. Here the CDR3 reads CASTRTGVDGYTF. The CDR3 DNA sequence: TGTGCCAGCACTCGGACAGGCGTCGATGGCTACACCTTC.

The V gene is TRBV6-2 or TRBV6-3, the J gene TRBJ2-1, with D unclear. CDR3 length: 17 residues. In germline, CDR1 is MNHEY, CDR2 SVGEGT. Trimming shortened V by 6 bases and J by 2 bases, and 20 bases separated the two germline ends. CDR3: CASSIPGTLRPYNEQFF. CDR3 DNA sequence: TGTGCCAGCAGCATACCGGGCACCCTAAGGCCCTACAATGAGCAGTTCTTC.

This chain uses TRBV7-2 with TRBJ2-2, with unresolved D. The CDR3 length is 14 residues. V dropped 5 bases and J dropped 5 bases, with 12 bases sitting between them. Germline V gene data show CDR1 as SGHTA and CDR2 as FQGNSA. This chain's CDR3 is CASSPDHLTGELFF. The CDR3 DNA reads as TGTGCCAGCAGCCCGGACCACTTGACCGGGGAGCTGTTTTTT.

The sample holds one count of this clonotype. The chain joins TRBV4-3 to TRBJ1-6; 12 nucleotides line up with TRBD1. Looked up from germline, CDR1 is LGHNA and CDR2 is YSLEER. V was pared by 3 bases and J by 7 bases, with 13 bases of the junction left unmatched. The length of the CDR3 is 19 residues. CDR3 sequence reads: CASSQEPRAGQGANSPLHF. The CDR3 nucleotides are TGCGCCAGCAGCCAGGAACCTCGGGCGGGACAGGGGGCGAATTCACCCCTCCACTTT.

The chain recombines TRBV3-1 with TRBJ2-2, with D tentatively TRBD1 (6 bases). This CDR3 comprises 16 residues. The V gene lost 2 bases and the J gene lost 2 bases, with 12 bases spanning the gap. Germline CDR1 and CDR2: LGHDT and YNNKEL (reference sequence). This CDR3 reads CASSQPSTGNTGELFF. In DNA form, the CDR3 reads TGTGCCAGCAGCCAACCTTCGACAGGCAACACCGGGGAGCTGTTTTTT.

V gene TRBV13 combines with J gene TRBJ1-3, with 9 bases fitting TRBD1. V gave up 4 bases and J gave up 4 bases; unmatched junction bases: 2. This CDR3 is built from 14 residues. The V gene's germline CDR1 is PRHDT and CDR2 FYEKMQ (reference sequence). The CDR3 here is CASSYRGLGNTIYF. The CDR3 nucleotides read TGTGCCAGCAGCTACAGGGGGCTCGGAAACACCATATATTTT.

The CDR3 here is CASSFDGANNQPQHF. The CDR3 DNA sequence: TGTGCCAGCAGTTTTGACGGAGCGAACAATCAGCCCCAGCATTTT. The J gene is TRBJ1-5, the V gene TRBV12-3 or TRBV12-4; D is unclear. This CDR3 has 15 residues. The V end lost 3 bases, the J end lost 3 bases, and 12 bases lay between the germline ends.

CDR3 sequence (DNA): TGCAGTGCTAGAGACCAGGGCCTTGATCAGCCCCAGCATTTT. Protein: CSARDQGLDQPQHF. The chain combines TRBV20-1 with TRBJ1-5; D is perhaps TRBD1 (5 bases). The germline CDR1 and CDR2 sequences are DFQATT and SNEGSKA (reference sequence). The CDR3 consists of 14 residues. V lost 0 bases to trimming and J lost 5 bases, with 11 bases between them.

The chain combines TRBV15 with TRBJ1-1; tentatively, D is TRBD1 (6 bases). There are 13 residues in the CDR3. The V end was cut by 0 bases, the J end by 7 bases, with 9 bases between. Germline CDR1 LNHNV, CDR2 YYDKDF (reference sequence). The CDR3 loop reads CATSRERTVEAFF. CDR3 sequence (DNA): TGTGCCACCAGCAGAGAGAGGACAGTTGAAGCTTTCTTT. Looking up the rest from reference TRBV15 and TRBJ1-1 gives the full variable domain: DAMVIQNPRYQVTQFGKPVTLSCSQTLNHNVMYWYQQKSSQAPKLLFHYYDKDFNNEADTPDNFQSRRPNTSFCFLDIRSPGLGDTAMYLCATSRERTVEAFFGQGTRLTVV.

The chain joins TRBV11-2 to TRBJ1-2; tentatively, D is TRBD1 (5 bases). With 8 bases removed from V and 5 bases from J, the gap between germline ends came to 18 bases. From germline, CDR1 is SGHAT and CDR2 FQNNGV. The CDR3 loop spans 14 amino acids. The CDR3 reads CASRAGDLTYGYTF. The CDR3 DNA is TGTGCCAGCCGAGCTGGGGACTTAACTTATGGCTACACCTTC.

The chain joins TRBV7-3 to TRBJ2-1, with TRBD1 matching over 7 bases. The ends lost 5 bases at V and 2 bases at J; junction bases unmatched: 6. The CDR3 runs 15 residues. Germline CDR1 SGHTA, CDR2 FQGTGA. This CDR3 reads CASSTTGTPYNEQFF. CDR3 in DNA: TGTGCCAGCAGCACGACAGGGACCCCCTACAATGAGCAGTTCTTC. The full variable domain, its missing parts supplied by reference TRBV7-3 and TRBJ2-1, is GAGVSQTPSNKVTEKGKYVELRCDPISGHTALYWYRQSLGQGPEFLIYFQGTGAADDSGLPNDRFFAVRPEGSVSTLKIQRTERGDSAVYLCASSTTGTPYNEQFFGPGTRLTVL.